The 24 T cell receptor beta chains listed next were all sequenced from one sample in a study of blood T cells in healthy people across ages. The use of a sample-barcoded 5' primer and a J-beta primer mix characterized a second PCR of about 6 to 11 cycles. TCRdb called the 5' RACE reads again in MiXCR, with one record for every CDR3 protein. The table has about 1.7 million distinct CDR3 sequences, 28% seen once. Sequenced input: blood. Receptors were obtained from a woman in her twenties or thirties in good health.

The rearrangement uses TRBV30 and TRBJ2-5; TRBD1 matches at 8 bases. The CDR3 is made up of 12 amino acids. Trimming cost V 6 bases and J 4 bases; bases outside gene matches: 4. Germline CDR1 is GTSNPN and CDR2 is SVGIG (reference sequence). CDR3 sequence: CACGQGLETQYF. The CDR3 nucleotides read TGTGCCTGTGGACAGGGACTAGAGACCCAGTACTTC.

Worth noting for this clonotype: A read error may account for a junction end that differs from germline. The chain links TRBV20-1 to TRBJ1-4, with D uncertain. This CDR3 comprises 14 residues. Germline CDR1 DFQATT, CDR2 SNEGSKA (reference sequence). CDR3 in DNA: TGCAGTGCTAGAGATTTGGGGTATGGCGAAAAACGGTTTTTT. Translated, it gives CSARDLGYGEKRFF.

As to this clonotype: Mismatch with germline at one junction end may stem from a read error. The chain uses TRBV20-1 and TRBJ2-6; D is possibly TRBD1 or TRBD2 (5 bases each). The germline gives CDR1 DFQATT, CDR2 SNEGSKA (reference sequence). The CDR3 consists of 17 residues. The CDR3 here is CSAIRTSTPSGANVRTF. The CDR3 coding sequence is TGCAGTGCTATCCGGACTTCCACCCCCTCTGGGGCCAACGTCCGGACTTTC.

Details on this clonotype: A much larger clone lies a single base off, so this may be a read error. The rearrangement links TRBV6-5 to TRBJ2-1; D uncertain. CDR3 length: 13 amino acids. Per the germline V gene, CDR1 is MNHEY and CDR2 is SVGAGI. The CDR3 region has the DNA TGTGCCAGCAGTTACTCTGCGGCCTCCCCTCAGGTCTTC. This codes for CASSYSAASPQVF.

As to this clonotype: A read error may explain this, as a much larger clone is one base away. J is TRBJ2-3 and V is TRBV10-1; TRBD2 matches 7 bases. Germline V CDR1 and CDR2: WNHNN, SYGVQD (reference sequence). This CDR3 has 13 amino acids. For the CDR3, the DNA is TGCACCAGCGGGGAGCCAAGCACAGATACGCAGTATTTT. Its translation is CTSGEPSTDTQYF.

V is TRBV20-1 and J is TRBJ2-1; a weak D match, TRBD1 (7 bases). This CDR3 contains 19 residues. With 1 base removed from V and 0 bases from J, the gap between germline ends came to 22 bases. The germline V gene has CDR1 DFQATT and CDR2 SNEGSKA (reference sequence). CDR3 protein: CSARATQGTALSSYNEQFF. As DNA, the CDR3 is TGCAGTGCTAGAGCCACACAGGGGACTGCCCTCAGCTCCTACAATGAGCAGTTCTTC.

The chain employs TRBV10-2 and TRBJ2-7, with D uncertain. The germline V and J ends were trimmed by 4 bases and 6 bases, with 13 bases remaining between them. The germline CDR1 and CDR2 sequences are WSHSY and SAAADI. The CDR3 totals 13 residues. The CDR3 spells CASSVEPTGEQYF. CDR3 DNA sequence: TGCGCCAGCAGTGTCGAGCCCACCGGCGAGCAGTACTTC.

This clonotype occurred a few times. J is TRBJ1-4 and V is TRBV11-2; D gene uncertain. V was trimmed by 4 bases and J by 8 bases, leaving 14 bases between them. The CDR3 has 14 amino acids. The germline CDR1 and CDR2 sequences are SGHAT and FQNNGV. As DNA, the CDR3 is TGTGCCAGCAGCTCGGAGGGAGGGTGGGAAAAACTGTTTTTT. Protein sequence: CASSSEGGWEKLFF.

V gene TRBV10-2 combines with J gene TRBJ2-1, with D unclear. Germline V gives CDR1 WSHSY, CDR2 SAAADI. The CDR3 covers 14 residues. V gave up 6 bases and J gave up 4 bases, with 13 bases separating them. CDR3 sequence reads: CASRALAEYNEQFF. In nucleotides, the CDR3 is TGCGCCAGCAGGGCCCTCGCGGAGTACAATGAGCAGTTCTTC.

This clonotype was counted only a few times. The CDR3 DNA reads TGTGCCAGCAGCTTCGAAAACACCATATATTTT. This codes for CASSFENTIYF. The chain employs TRBV7-2 and TRBJ1-3; D gene uncertain. Germline values: CDR1 SGHTA, CDR2 FQGNSA. Deletions cut 3 bases from V and 6 bases from J, with 3 bases between. CDR3 length: 11 amino acids.

The chain carries TRBV20-1 and TRBJ2-2; unclear D gene. The CDR3 length is 12 residues. Germline loops: CDR1 DFQATT, CDR2 SNEGSKA (reference sequence). Trimming took 1 base from V and 8 from J, leaving 8 bases between them. CDR3 in amino acids: CSARGVAGELFF. The DNA for the CDR3 is TGCAGTGCTAGAGGAGTAGCTGGGGAGCTGTTTTTT.

Notes on this clonotype: A much larger clone lies a single base off, so this may be a read error. The rearrangement links TRBV7-9 to TRBJ2-7; D assignment may be TRBD1 or TRBD2 (5 bases each). The CDR3 contains 13 residues. V was pared by 5 bases and J by 9 bases, with 17 bases between. CDR1 is SEHNR and CDR2 is FQNEAQ in the germline V gene (reference sequence). The CDR3 is CASSAAGAPRQYF. The CDR3 DNA reads as TGTGCCAGCAGCGCCGCCGGGGCGCCTCGGCAGTACTTC.

The genes are TRBV7-2 and TRBJ2-7; a possible D gene is TRBD1 (6 bases). Germline CDR1 and CDR2: SGHTA and FQGNSA. Trimming removed 3 bases at V and 2 bases at J, with 17 bases between. This CDR3 spans 16 amino acids. CDR3 nucleotides: TGTGCCAGCAGCTTTAGATCCTTACAGGGCGCCTACGAGCAGTACTTC. Encoded protein: CASSFRSLQGAYEQYF.

The J gene is TRBJ1-4, the V gene TRBV6-5, with D possibly matching TRBD1 (5 bases). Germline V gives CDR1 MNHEY, CDR2 SVGAGI. Trimming took off 2 bases at V and 7 bases at J, with 11 bases between the two ends. The length of the CDR3 is 14 residues. The CDR3 loop reads CASSYGGRGEKLFF. DNA for the CDR3: TGTGCCAGCAGTTACGGGGGGAGGGGTGAAAAACTGTTTTTT.

This clonotype has only a few counts. A read error may explain this, as a much larger clone is one base away. The missing conserved phenylalanine or tryptophan at the end of this CDR3 makes a read error likely. The chain is built from TRBV5-1 and TRBJ2-7; tentative D call: TRBD1 (6 bases). The CDR3 extends over 13 amino acids. The V gene lost 3 bases and the J gene lost 3 bases, with 10 bases spanning the gap. Looked up from germline, CDR1 is SGHRS and CDR2 is YFSETQ. The CDR3 region is CASSYGQNYEQYL. The CDR3 DNA reads TGCGCCAGCAGCTACGGACAGAACTACGAGCAGTACTTA.

Many counts were recorded for this clonotype. The chain is built from TRBV7-9 and TRBJ2-1; TRBD2 matches 9 bases. Germline CDR1 is SEHNR and CDR2 is FQNEAQ (reference sequence). The length of the CDR3 is 15 residues. The V gene end was trimmed by 5 bases and the J gene end by 6 bases; junction bases not matched to a gene: 8. CDR3 sequence (DNA): TGTGCCAGCAGCGCCCCGGGACTAGCAATCAATGAGCAGTTCTTC. It yields the protein CASSAPGLAINEQFF.

This chain links TRBV29-1 with TRBJ1-1; D is undetermined. The germline CDR1 and CDR2 sequences are SQVTM and ANQGSEA. This CDR3 region has 12 residues. V gave up 6 bases and J gave up 5 bases, with 13 bases separating them. This CDR3 is CSVPGRETEAFF. Here the CDR3 DNA reads TGCAGCGTACCCGGACGGGAGACTGAAGCTTTCTTT.

The chain is built from TRBV19 and TRBJ2-7; D is perhaps TRBD1 or TRBD2 (5 bases each). The germline gives CDR1 LNHDA, CDR2 SQIVND (reference sequence). The CDR3 runs 15 residues. The germline V and J ends were trimmed by 7 bases and 7 bases, with 23 bases remaining between them. The CDR3 DNA sequence: TGTGCCAGTACCAGGACGGGGAGACAGATGAATGAGCAGTACTTC. It specifies CASTRTGRQMNEQYF.

The chain links TRBV5-1 to TRBJ1-1; D is undetermined. Germline CDR1 SGHRS, CDR2 YFSETQ. The V end lost 6 bases, the J end lost 1 base, and 10 bases lay between the germline ends. The length of the CDR3 is 13 residues. The CDR3 protein is CASKIDWNTEAFF. In DNA form, the CDR3 reads TGCGCCAGCAAAATCGACTGGAACACTGAAGCTTTCTTT.

This clonotype was observed a few times. The chain carries TRBV18 and TRBJ1-4, with D unresolved. Trimming pared 0 bases from V and 8 bases from J, leaving 13 bases between. Germline CDR1 KGHSH, CDR2 LQKENI. The CDR3 spans 15 residues. CDR3 nucleotides: TGTGCCAGCTCACCACCGTCGGATACCCGCGAAAAACTGTTTTTT. Amino acids: CASSPPSDTREKLFF.

This clonotype was recorded many times. The chain links TRBV5-1 to TRBJ2-4, with D possibly matching TRBD1 (5 bases). Germline CDR1 SGHRS, CDR2 YFSETQ. The CDR3 is made up of 13 amino acids. V was trimmed by 2 bases and J by 5 bases, leaving 8 bases between them. The CDR3 sequence: CASSFGRENIQYF. Written as DNA, the CDR3 is TGCGCCAGCAGCTTTGGCAGGGAAAACATTCAGTACTTC. Supplemented by reference TRBV5-1 and TRBJ2-4, the full variable domain reads KAGVTQTPRYLIKTRGQQVTLSCSPISGHRSVSWYQQTPGQGLQFLFEYFSETQRNKGNFPGRFSGRQFSNSRSEMNVSTLELGDSALYLCASSFGRENIQYFGAGTRLSVL.

In this sample, this clonotype turned up a few times. The chain couples TRBV5-1 to TRBJ2-4, with 7 bases that match TRBD1. The last part of the DNA fits TRBJ2-7 better; the J call may be wrong. CDR1 and CDR2 (germline): SGHRS, YFSETQ. The CDR3 sequence is 14 residues long. CDR3 in amino acids: CASSLRQGMYEQYF. The CDR3 DNA is TGCGCCAGCAGCTTACGACAGGGAATGTACGAGCAGTACTTC.

The rearrangement uses TRBV12-3 or TRBV12-4 and TRBJ1-5; 11 bases align to TRBD1. With V trimmed by 5 bases and J by 6 bases, 6 bases remained unmatched. The CDR3 runs to 15 residues. In DNA, the CDR3 is TGTGCCAGCAGTCCATCCGGGACAGGGGGTCAGCCCCAGCATTTT. This sequence encodes CASSPSGTGGQPQHF.

The chain carries TRBV10-2 and TRBJ2-3; tentative D call: TRBD2 (6 bases). Trimming stripped 7 bases from V and 3 bases from J, with 14 bases between. The germline gives CDR1 WSHSY, CDR2 SAAADI. There are 14 residues in the CDR3. The CDR3 reads CASNWGDVTDTQYF. CDR3 DNA sequence: TGCGCCAGCAACTGGGGGGACGTAACAGATACGCAGTATTTT.